This T cell receptor (beta chain) was obtained from a study of cytomegalovirus exposure and HLA in healthy donors. In the PCR, 60 Vbeta and 13 Jbeta primers were used. The data were produced by immunoSEQ multiplex PCR, yet TCRdb's version contains in-frame clones alone and is incomplete. Here the sample spans some 60,000 clones, 80% being singletons. This clone has only one observation. Germline V gene data show CDR1 as SEHNR and CDR2 as FQNEAQ (reference sequence). The V end lost 1 base, the J end lost 4 bases, and 19 bases lay between the germline ends. The CDR3 totals 18 residues. The receptor comes from a woman aged 40 to 49 in good health and CMV-seronegative. Sequencing was performed on PBMCs. The chain has TRBV7-9 and TRBJ1-4; D uncertain. As DNA, the CDR3 is TGTGCCAGCAGCTTAGGGAAGAGGACGGGGAGATTTAATGAAAAACTGTTTTTT. Its protein product is CASSLGKRTGRFNEKLFF.